This T cell receptor (beta chain) was documented in a study of T-cell reconstitution after alpha-beta-depleted transplantation in children. Whole-study results and caveats: Alpha-beta T cells present about two months after transplant were reported to originate from several hundred expanded graft clones.

The germline V and J ends were trimmed by 6 bases and 1 base, with 15 bases remaining between them. CDR3 size: 14 residues. Germline CDR1 reads SQVTM; CDR2 reads ANQGSEA. A TCRbeta library incorporating unique molecular identifiers was prepared. MiXCR was run by TCRdb on the PCR reads, yielding one entry per CDR3 protein. The sample records approximately 270,000 distinct CDR3 sequences, approximately 24% being singletons. A word on this clonotype: Its antigen is as yet unknown.

V and J are TRBV29-1 and TRBJ2-5; a possible D gene is TRBD2 (5 bases). Sample: PBMCs, mostly from graft donor cells, taken 360 days after TCRalphabeta/CD19-depleted stem cell transplant. This receptor was identified in a female patient aged 2 to 10 who had a stem cell transplant for congenital amegakaryocytic thrombocytopenia, so the T cells may come from the graft donor. The CDR3 here is CSVAVGGLQETQYF. The DNA for the CDR3 is TGCAGCGTCGCCGTAGGAGGCCTCCAAGAGACCCAGTACTTC.